Sequencing of this TCR beta chain was carried out in a study of blood T cell repertoires in COVID-19. Data came from immunoSEQ multiplex PCR; TCRdb stores just in-frame clones and leaves some out. This table holds around 260,000 clones, about four fifths found once. V lost 3 bases, J lost 0 bases, and 9 bases lay in between. The CDR3 has 16 residues. Germline V gives CDR1 MNHNS, CDR2 SASEGT. This chain uses TRBV6-1 with TRBJ2-6; tentative D call: TRBD2 (5 bases). The TCR sequence derives from a person aged 65-85 years with COVID-19, enrolled during active disease. The sample taken for sequencing was peripheral blood. CDR3 region: CASSEGRGSGANVLTF. In nucleotides, the CDR3 is TGTGCCAGCAGTGAGGGTCGGGGCTCTGGGGCCAACGTCCTGACTTTC.